This T cell receptor (beta chain) stems from a study of beta chain features in type 1 diabetes. All of the isolated RNA was reverse transcribed, so expressed TCRB transcripts were sequenced. Clones were read by immunoSEQ multiplex PCR, and TCRdb kept only the in-frame ones, dropping some. The sample has 110,000 to 150,000 clones; roughly a tenth are singletons. The V and J ends lost 2 bases and 4 bases respectively, with 9 bases between them. Germline V CDR1 and CDR2: LGHNA, YSLEER. The CDR3 contains 14 residues. The J gene is TRBJ1-3, the V gene TRBV4-3; D is undetermined. Specimen: central memory CD4+ T cells from blood. The TCR sequence derives from a man between 18 and 29 years old in good health. CDR3 amino acids: CASSQQDTGNTIYF. CDR3 coding DNA: TGCGCCAGCAGCCAACAAGACACGGGAAACACCATATATTTT.